These 16 T cell receptor beta chains were all obtained from the same sample, sequenced in a study of blood T cell repertoires in COVID-19. Sequencing used immunoSEQ multiplex PCR; TCRdb keeps in-frame clones, though not all of them. The table records under 75,000 clones, approximately 79% of them present only once. Input material: peripheral blood. All receptors come from a woman in her 70s with acute or convalescent COVID-19.

The CDR3: CATSIDRGQQETQYF. CDR3 sequence (DNA): TGTGCCACCAGCATCGACAGGGGGCAACAAGAGACCCAGTACTTC. The chain uses TRBV15 and TRBJ2-5; the match to TRBD1 covers 10 bases. Germline values: CDR1 LNHNV, CDR2 YYDKDF (reference sequence). The length of the CDR3 is 15 residues. Germline trimming cut 4 bases from V and 2 bases from J; bases unmatched to any gene: 4.

This clone appeared a single time. This rearrangement joins TRBV30 to TRBJ1-2, with D possibly matching TRBD1 (6 bases). V dropped 4 bases and J dropped 3 bases, with 12 bases sitting between them. CDR1 is GTSNPN and CDR2 is SVGIG in the germline V gene (reference sequence). The CDR3 sequence is 13 residues long. The DNA for the CDR3 is TGTGCCTGGATCCCCGGGACATACTATGGCTACACCTTC. As protein: CAWIPGTYYGYTF.

The rearrangement uses TRBV2 and TRBJ1-1; 7 positions agree with TRBD1. The CDR3 contains 14 residues. CDR1 SNHLY and CDR2 FYNNEI come from the germline V gene. The V and J ends lost 5 bases and 7 bases, in that order; junction bases with no gene match: 10. The CDR3 sequence: CASSQEQGWSEAFF. The CDR3 DNA reads as TGTGCCAGCAGTCAAGAACAGGGGTGGAGTGAAGCTTTCTTT. Full variable domain (outside the CDR3, taken from reference TRBV2 and TRBJ1-1): EPEVTQTPSHQVTQMGQEVILRCVPISNHLYFYWYRQILGQKVEFLVSFYNNEISEKSEIFDDQFSVERPDGSNFTLKIRSTKLEDSAMYFCASSQEQGWSEAFFGQGTRLTVV.

V usage is TRBV5-1 and J usage is TRBJ2-3, with D maybe TRBD1 (6 bases). Trimming took 2 bases from V and 0 from J, leaving 7 bases between them. The CDR3 spans 14 residues. Germline V gene data show CDR1 as SGHRS and CDR2 as YFSETQ. Here the CDR3 reads CASSFGTSTDTQYF. CDR3 in DNA: TGCGCCAGCAGCTTCGGGACAAGCACAGATACGCAGTATTTT.

Here the CDR3 reads CASSGVSNRDNEQFF. CDR3 nucleotide sequence: TGTGCCAGCAGCGGAGTCTCAAACAGGGACAATGAGCAGTTCTTC. The chain joins TRBV11-2 to TRBJ2-1; the D gene is possibly TRBD1 (6 bases). The V end was cut by 5 bases, the J end by 5 bases, with 16 bases between. Germline CDR1 is SGHAT and CDR2 is FQNNGV. The CDR3 extends over 15 amino acids.

This clone was counted once. The chain links TRBV30 to TRBJ2-2; 9 bases align to TRBD2. This CDR3 contains 15 residues. J gave up 5 bases and V 3 bases, and 7 bases lay outside the gene matches. Germline-derived CDR1 and CDR2 are GTSNPN and SVGIG (reference sequence). CDR3 sequence reads: CAWRRSGGFTGELFF. The CDR3 bases are TGTGCCTGGAGGAGAAGCGGGGGGTTTACCGGGGAGCTGTTTTTT.

The V gene is TRBV5-6, the J gene TRBJ2-3; weak D call: TRBD1 (6 bases). Germline values: CDR1 SGHDT, CDR2 YYEEEE. This CDR3 has 15 residues. V dropped 6 bases and J dropped 1 base, with 15 bases sitting between them. CDR3 sequence (DNA): TGTGCCAGCACCAACGGGGCAGGGGGCACAGATACGCAGTATTTT. Translation: CASTNGAGGTDTQYF.

J is TRBJ1-3 and V is TRBV6-5, with 9 bases that match TRBD1. CDR3 length: 15 amino acids. The V gene's germline CDR1 is MNHEY and CDR2 SVGAGI. Trimming removed 6 bases from V and 4 bases from J; junction bases left unmatched: 7. CDR3 amino acids: CASSSGTGYGNTIYF. The CDR3 region has the DNA TGTGCCAGCAGCTCCGGGACAGGGTACGGAAACACCATATATTTT.

V usage is TRBV7-3 and J usage is TRBJ1-1, with D possibly being TRBD1 (6 bases). Germline CDR1 and CDR2: SGHTA and FQGTGA. This CDR3 is 14 amino acids long. V was clipped by 4 bases and J by 1 base, with 10 bases between them. The CDR3 reads CASSWGHQNTEAFF. The CDR3 bases are TGTGCCAGCAGCTGGGGACACCAGAACACTGAAGCTTTCTTT.

This chain links TRBV5-1 with TRBJ2-2, with D tentatively TRBD1 (7 bases). In germline, CDR1 is SGHRS, CDR2 YFSETQ. V was shortened by 5 bases and J by 5 bases, with 13 bases between the two germline ends. CDR3 size: 14 residues. CDR3 in amino acids: CASRRQGGTGELFF. For the CDR3, the DNA is TGCGCCAGCAGACGACAGGGAGGTACCGGGGAGCTGTTTTTT.

The chain recombines TRBV24-1 with TRBJ2-7; TRBD1 agrees at 12 bases. V gave up 3 bases and J gave up 4 bases; unmatched junction bases: 3. From germline, CDR1 is KGHDR and CDR2 SFDVKD. CDR3 length: 15 residues. The CDR3 region has the DNA TGTGCCACCAGTGATGGGACAGGGGGCGTTTACGAGCAGTACTTC. Translated: CATSDGTGGVYEQYF.

This clone turned up a few times. The V gene is TRBV5-1, the J gene TRBJ2-1; the match to TRBD1 covers 9 bases. The trim removed 4 bases at V and 5 bases at J, leaving 7 bases unmatched. This CDR3 is built from 15 residues. Germline V CDR1 and CDR2: SGHRS, YFSETQ. The CDR3 nucleotides are TGCGCCAGCAGCCGGGGTGGGACAGGGAACAATGAGCAGTTCTTC. This sequence encodes CASSRGGTGNNEQFF.

This chain connects TRBV27 to TRBJ2-7, with 8 bases lining up with TRBD1. The germline V gene has CDR1 MNHEY and CDR2 SMNVEV (reference sequence). The ends lost 4 bases at V and 6 bases at J; junction bases unmatched: 11. The CDR3 runs 15 residues. CDR3: CASSSAGGQALEQYF. Here the CDR3 DNA reads TGTGCCAGCAGTTCCGCAGGGGGCCAAGCGCTCGAGCAGTACTTC.

The gene calls are TRBV9 and TRBJ1-2, with 12 bases that match TRBD1. Trimming cost V 4 bases and J 6 bases; bases outside gene matches: 4. The CDR3 spans 14 residues. Germline V gives CDR1 SGDLS, CDR2 YYNGEE. This CDR3 reads CASSQGDRGHGYTF. The CDR3 DNA sequence: TGTGCCAGCAGCCAGGGGGACAGGGGGCATGGCTACACCTTC.

The chain employs TRBV18 and TRBJ1-4, with unresolved D. Deletions cut 5 bases from V and 4 bases from J, with 8 bases between. The CDR3 length is 13 residues. The germline gives CDR1 KGHSH, CDR2 LQKENI. The CDR3 loop reads CASSSSRNEKLFF. The CDR3, as DNA: TGTGCCAGCTCATCCAGTCGTAATGAAAAACTGTTTTTT.

The rearrangement uses TRBV7-2 and TRBJ2-7; D might be TRBD2 (5 bases). Trimming took off 5 bases at V and 6 bases at J, with 20 bases between the two ends. Germline CDR1 SGHTA, CDR2 FQGNSA. The CDR3 sequence is 15 residues long. CDR3 in amino acids: CASSQRGQRGSEQYF. In DNA, the CDR3 is TGTGCCAGCAGCCAGCGCGGGCAACGAGGATCCGAGCAGTACTTC.